One and the same sample provided the 29 T cell receptor beta chains below, sequenced in a study of neurological immune-mediated disorders. TCRdb analysed the 5' RACE reads with MiXCR anew, one entry per CDR3 protein. This sample has tens of thousands of distinct CDR3 sequences, with approximately 4% found just once. The material sequenced was PBMCs. These receptors all stem from a man aged 50-60 years with multiple sclerosis.

This clonotype was seen ten or more times. V usage is TRBV10-3 and J usage is TRBJ2-1, with 11 bases fitting TRBD2. The V segment lost 5 bases and the J segment 4 bases; nucleotides outside the gene matches: 7. The CDR3 is made up of 16 amino acids. Germline V gene lookup returns CDR1 ENHRY and CDR2 SYGVKD. The DNA of the CDR3 is TGTGCCATCAGTCAACTAGCGGGAGATTTATACAATGAGCAGTTCTTC. Translated, it gives CAISQLAGDLYNEQFF.

This clonotype was picked up many times. J is TRBJ2-3 and V is TRBV2, with D perhaps TRBD2 (6 bases). The CDR3 covers 15 residues. V was pared by 6 bases and J by 2 bases, with 15 bases between. The germline V gene encodes CDR1 SNHLY and CDR2 FYNNEI. The CDR3: CASSGEAGSTDTQYF. The CDR3 DNA follows: TGTGCCAGCAGCGGGGAGGCAGGCTCCACAGATACGCAGTATTTT. Together with reference TRBV2 and TRBJ2-3, the CDR3 gives the full variable domain: EPEVTQTPSHQVTQMGQEVILRCVPISNHLYFYWYRQILGQKVEFLVSFYNNEISEKSEIFDDQFSVERPDGSNFTLKIRSTKLEDSAMYFCASSGEAGSTDTQYFGPGTRLTVL.

In its sample, this clonotype was seen many times. The chain joins TRBV5-1 to TRBJ2-1, with D hard to call. Germline CDR1 and CDR2: SGHRS and YFSETQ. The CDR3 is 12 amino acids. Trimming pared 4 bases from V and 10 bases from J, leaving 12 bases between. The CDR3 nucleotides read TGCGCCAGCAGCCCCGACTTCGTCGAGCAGTTCTTC. Its translation: CASSPDFVEQFF.

This clonotype was detected ten times or more. The CDR3 here is CASSPSGLGLYEQFF. CDR3 nucleotides: TGTGCCAGCAGTCCTTCGGGACTAGGTTTATATGAGCAGTTCTTC. The chain recombines TRBV7-3 with TRBJ2-1; 8 bases align to TRBD2. With V trimmed by 6 bases and J by 8 bases, 12 bases remained unmatched. This CDR3 is 15 amino acids long. Germline V gene data show CDR1 as SGHTA and CDR2 as FQGTGA.

This clonotype was seen at least ten times. The rearrangement uses TRBV29-1 and TRBJ1-5; TRBD1 might be the D (5 bases). The CDR3 consists of 13 residues. CDR1 is SQVTM and CDR2 is ANQGSEA in the germline V gene. Trimming took off 6 bases at V and 3 bases at J, with 12 bases between the two ends. The CDR3, as DNA: TGCAGCGTGGGGGGGGGATTCAATCAGCCCCAGCATTTT. Protein product: CSVGGGFNQPQHF.

About this clonotype itself: A much bigger clone sits one base away, suggesting this may be a read error. The chain carries TRBV28 and TRBJ1-2; D remains ambiguous. The CDR3 extends over 15 amino acids. Germline V lookup: CDR1 MDHEN, CDR2 SYDVKM. Trimming cost V 3 bases and J 1 base, with 12 bases left between them. DNA of the CDR3: TGTGCCAGCAGTTTCCCTGACTGCCGTAACTATGGCTACACCTTC. This encodes CASSFPDCRNYGYTF.

This clonotype was seen repeatedly, ten times or more. The chain has TRBV7-9 and TRBJ2-1; D is possibly TRBD1 or TRBD2 (5 bases each). The CDR3 length is 16 residues. Germline-derived CDR1 and CDR2 are SEHNR and FQNEAQ (reference sequence). Trimming stripped 4 bases from V and 5 bases from J, with 18 bases between. The CDR3 sequence is CASSYRDPRINNEQFF. The CDR3, as DNA: TGTGCCAGCAGCTACCGGGACCCTCGAATAAACAATGAGCAGTTCTTC.

This clonotype came up many times. The chain links TRBV7-7 to TRBJ2-5; D is possibly TRBD1 (5 bases). Deletions cut 1 base from V and 5 bases from J, with 11 bases between. The CDR3 runs 14 residues. Germline values: CDR1 SSHAT, CDR2 FNYEAQ (reference sequence). CDR3 amino acids: CASSLVRGSETQYF. CDR3 coding DNA: TGTGCCAGCAGCTTAGTAAGGGGATCGGAGACCCAGTACTTC.

This clonotype appeared many times. The CDR3 sequence: CASRGLTLQGFDYGYTF. Here the CDR3 DNA reads TGTGCCAGCCGAGGACTCACACTTCAGGGTTTTGACTATGGCTACACCTTC. This chain connects TRBV27 to TRBJ1-2; D may be TRBD1 (5 bases). This CDR3 is 17 amino acids long. CDR1 is MNHEY and CDR2 is SMNVEV in the germline V gene (reference sequence). The V and J ends lost 8 bases and 3 bases respectively, with 25 bases between them.

Ten or more counts support this clonotype. V gene TRBV10-3 combines with J gene TRBJ2-1; D is unclear. Germline loops: CDR1 ENHRY, CDR2 SYGVKD. V gave up 2 bases and J gave up 6 bases, with 14 bases separating them. This CDR3 spans 15 amino acids. CDR3 sequence: CAISEGSMGSNEQFF. CDR3 coding DNA: TGTGCCATCAGTGAGGGGTCTATGGGGTCCAATGAGCAGTTCTTC.

There are many counts of this clonotype. This rearrangement joins TRBV27 to TRBJ2-6; D perhaps matches TRBD2 (5 bases). This CDR3 is 17 amino acids long. V was shortened by 1 base and J by 2 bases, with 12 bases between the two germline ends. Germline CDR1 MNHEY, CDR2 SMNVEV (reference sequence). The CDR3 is CASSLFFRGAGANVLTF. The CDR3 region has the DNA TGTGCCAGCAGTTTATTTTTTCGGGGAGCTGGGGCCAACGTCCTGACTTTC.

This clonotype was observed at least ten times. The rearrangement joins TRBV7-8 to TRBJ2-3; 11 nucleotides match TRBD2. The CDR3 consists of 15 residues. Germline values: CDR1 SGHVS, CDR2 FQNEAQ. The trim removed 5 bases at V and 6 bases at J, leaving 7 bases unmatched. The CDR3 DNA is TGTGCCAGCAGCCAACTAGCGGGAGCTTCGGATACGCAGTATTTT. It translates to CASSQLAGASDTQYF.

This clonotype has a count of ten or more. The J gene is TRBJ2-7, the V gene TRBV20-1; 7 nucleotides agree with TRBD1. V lost 6 bases and J lost 2; bases outside the gene matches: 10. CDR1 is DFQATT and CDR2 is SNEGSKA in the germline V gene (reference sequence). This CDR3 has 14 residues. As DNA, the CDR3 is TGCAGTGCCACCTACGGGACAGAAACCTACGAGCAGTACTTC. Protein: CSATYGTETYEQYF.

By share, this clonotype ranks as medium-sized. The chain employs TRBV20-1 and TRBJ2-1; 7 bases fit TRBD2. The V gene's germline CDR1 is DFQATT and CDR2 SNEGSKA (reference sequence). J gave up 0 bases and V 1 base, and 9 bases lay outside the gene matches. The CDR3 has 17 amino acids. CDR3 DNA sequence: TGCAGTGCTAGAGGACCGGGAGGACTGAGCTCCTACAATGAGCAGTTCTTC. Its translation is CSARGPGGLSSYNEQFF.

This clonotype rates as medium-sized (0.01 to 0.1%). This chain joins TRBV5-1 and TRBJ2-2; D is possibly TRBD2 (5 bases). The germline V and J ends were trimmed by 1 base and 0 bases, with 7 bases remaining between them. This CDR3 has 15 residues. CDR1 and CDR2 from the germline V gene are SGHRS and YFSETQ. The CDR3 coding sequence is TGCGCCAGCAGCTTGCAAGCGGCGAACACCGGGGAGCTGTTTTTT. Translation gives CASSLQAANTGELFF.

This clonotype was picked up a small number of times. The chain has TRBV20-1 and TRBJ2-7; 12 bases map to TRBD2. CDR1 and CDR2 (germline): DFQATT, SNEGSKA (reference sequence). Trimming at V came to 5 bases and at J to 5 bases, leaving 4 bases not matched to a gene. CDR3 length equals 13 residues. In nucleotides, the CDR3 is TGCAGTGCTCCTAGCGGGGGGGCAAACGAGCAGTACTTC. This codes for CSAPSGGANEQYF.

This clonotype was recorded at least ten times. The rearrangement joins TRBV5-1 to TRBJ2-2; 7 bases are a match to TRBD1. This CDR3 is built from 17 residues. Germline V gene sequence: CDR1 SGHRS, CDR2 YFSETQ. Trimming cost V 0 bases and J 0 bases; bases outside gene matches: 5. The CDR3 loop reads CASSLGSGQPNTGELFF. CDR3 DNA sequence: TGCGCCAGCAGCTTGGGATCGGGACAGCCGAACACCGGGGAGCTGTTTTTT.

In its sample, this clonotype was seen many times. The J gene is TRBJ2-4, the V gene TRBV3-1, with TRBD2 matching over 7 bases. CDR1 and CDR2 (germline): LGHDT, YNNKEL (reference sequence). CDR3 size: 11 residues. Trimming removed 4 bases from V and 9 bases from J; junction bases left unmatched: 0. CDR3 amino acids: CASSPGGIQYF. CDR3 sequence (DNA): TGTGCCAGCAGCCCGGGGGGCATTCAGTACTTC. Together with reference TRBV3-1 and TRBJ2-4, the CDR3 gives the full variable domain: DTAVSQTPKYLVTQMGNDKSIKCEQNLGHDTMYWYKQDSKKFLKIMFSYNNKELIINETVPNRFSPKSPDKAHLNLHINSLELGDSAVYFCASSPGGIQYFGAGTRLSVL.

On this clonotype: A much larger clone is a single base away; this may be a read error. The gene calls are TRBV12-3 or TRBV12-4 and TRBJ2-3; 9 bases agree with TRBD2. V shed 3 bases, J shed 3 bases, and the junction held 7 bases outside the gene matches. The CDR3 sequence is 16 residues long. This CDR3 is CASSLGAGGTTDTQYF. The CDR3, as DNA: TGTGCCAGCAGTTTGGGGGCGGGGGGGACTACAGATACGCAGTATTTT.

The sample holds one count of this clonotype. A single base separates this from a much larger clone, so it may be a read error. V gene TRBV7-9 combines with J gene TRBJ2-7; TRBD2 is a possible D gene (5 bases). Trimming took off 5 bases at V and 6 bases at J, with 17 bases between the two ends. CDR3 size: 14 residues. Per germline, CDR1 SEHNR and CDR2 FQNEAQ (reference sequence). CDR3 loop: CASSPLERRAEQYF. In DNA form, the CDR3 reads TGTGCCAGCAGCCCCCTAGAAAGGCGGGCCGAGCAGTACTTC.

This clonotype was seen at least ten times. The rearrangement uses TRBV7-9 and TRBJ1-4, with 9 bases aligning to TRBD1. The CDR3 has 18 residues. CDR1 SEHNR and CDR2 FQNEAQ come from the germline V gene (reference sequence). Germline trimming cut 6 bases from V and 0 bases from J; bases unmatched to any gene: 11. The CDR3 sequence is CASSSGTGNSATNEKLFF. DNA for the CDR3: TGTGCCAGCAGTTCCGGGACAGGGAATTCGGCAACTAATGAAAAACTGTTTTTT.

This clonotype was seen ten or more times. This chain uses TRBV20-1 with TRBJ1-2, with a tentative D call TRBD1 (6 bases). The germline V gene has CDR1 DFQATT and CDR2 SNEGSKA (reference sequence). V was clipped by 1 base and J by 6 bases, with 15 bases between them. The CDR3 runs 14 residues. Here the CDR3 DNA reads TGCAGTGCTAGAGCGCAAACAGGGTATGATGGCTACACCTTC. This codes for CSARAQTGYDGYTF.

The table lists this clonotype with a few counts. V is TRBV7-9 and J is TRBJ2-3; TRBD2 is a possible D gene (5 bases). Germline lookup yields CDR1 SEHNR and CDR2 FQNEAQ (reference sequence). The V gene lost 2 bases and the J gene lost 1 base, with 13 bases spanning the gap. This CDR3 contains 16 residues. CDR3 region: CASSLLTTPGTDTQYF. DNA of the CDR3: TGTGCCAGCAGCTTATTGACTACTCCGGGCACAGATACGCAGTATTTT.

J is TRBJ1-2 and V is TRBV3-1; 8 positions agree with TRBD1. The V and J ends lost 2 bases and 5 bases, in that order; junction bases with no gene match: 7. Per germline, CDR1 LGHDT and CDR2 YNNKEL (reference sequence). The CDR3 length is 15 residues. Written as DNA, the CDR3 is TGTGCCAGCAGCCAATGCGGACAGGGTTGGTATGGCTACACCTTC. It codes for CASSQCGQGWYGYTF. Full variable domain (missing parts from reference TRBV3-1 and TRBJ1-2): DTAVSQTPKYLVTQMGNDKSIKCEQNLGHDTMYWYKQDSKKFLKIMFSYNNKELIINETVPNRFSPKSPDKAHLNLHINSLELGDSAVYFCASSQCGQGWYGYTFGSGTRLTVV.

A few counts support this clonotype. The chain combines TRBV19 with TRBJ2-7; D ambiguous. The CDR3 runs to 14 residues. The germline V and J ends were trimmed by 3 bases and 3 bases, with 12 bases remaining between them. The V gene's germline CDR1 is LNHDA and CDR2 SQIVND (reference sequence). The CDR3, as DNA: TGTGCCAGTAGTATCGGGCTAGGAGACTACGAGCAGTACTTC. As protein: CASSIGLGDYEQYF.

This clonotype was observed a handful of times. CDR3 coding DNA: TGCAGCGTTGACACCCGCGGAGCCTACAATGAGCAGTTCTTC. It translates to CSVDTRGAYNEQFF. The rearrangement uses TRBV29-1 and TRBJ2-1; no firm D call. Trimming pared 3 bases from V and 2 bases from J, leaving 11 bases between. There are 14 residues in the CDR3. Germline lookup yields CDR1 SQVTM and CDR2 ANQGSEA.

This clonotype was detected many times. The V gene is TRBV20-1, the J gene TRBJ2-3, with 8 positions matching TRBD2. This CDR3 region has 14 residues. Germline V lookup: CDR1 DFQATT, CDR2 SNEGSKA (reference sequence). After removal of 5 bases from V and 1 base from J, the junction contained 5 bases not matched to a gene. CDR3 coding DNA: TGCAGTGCTTCCCGGGGGGGCGGCACAGATACGCAGTATTTT. Encoded protein: CSASRGGGTDTQYF.

Only a few counts were recorded for this clonotype. The chain links TRBV4-1 to TRBJ2-2; perhaps TRBD1 as D (5 bases). Trimming removed 2 bases from V and 11 bases from J, with 6 bases in between. CDR1 MGHRA and CDR2 YSYEKL come from the germline V gene. This CDR3 has 11 amino acids. CDR3 sequence: CASSQQGELFF. The CDR3 DNA reads as TGCGCCAGCAGCCAACAGGGAGAGCTGTTTTTT.

In its sample, this clonotype was seen many times. This chain connects TRBV5-1 to TRBJ2-3; D possibly matches TRBD1 or TRBD2 (5 bases each). CDR1 is SGHRS, CDR2 YFSETQ, per germline. This CDR3 is built from 14 residues. Trimming cost V 3 bases and J 8 bases, with 16 bases left between them. Here the CDR3 reads CASSWDGGGGTQYF. The CDR3 nucleotides read TGCGCCAGCAGCTGGGACGGTGGGGGTGGTACGCAGTATTTT.